This T cell receptor (beta chain) was sequenced during a study of vaccination and CD4 T cells after COVID-19. Across the whole study: Convalescent cases consisted of six males and four females, of whom two were Hispanic. For post-vaccine samples, collection took place a median approximately 78 days after dose two, ranging from 14 to 241.

On this clonotype itself: Its antigen is currently unknown.

The length of the CDR3 is 15 residues. CDR1 and CDR2 from the germline V gene are SGHVS and FNYEAQ. V lost 4 bases and J 4 bases, leaving 16 bases between the germline ends. Scientists ran DNA taken from cultured CD4+ T cells through the Oncomine TCR Beta short-read assay for sequencing. TCRdb ran MiXCR on the PCR reads and lists one entry per CDR3 protein. This sample has about 20,000 distinct CDR3 sequences, with 46% found just once. Indicated treatment: roughly 10-day PBMC culture with coronavirus spike peptide pools or control peptides (ViraFEST assay). The sequence came from a human donor who had recovered from COVID-19. The V and J genes are TRBV7-6 and TRBJ1-1; no clear D gene. Sequencing used CD4+ T cells from blood, cultured in vitro, obtained after SARS-CoV-2 vaccination. The CDR3 DNA is TGTGCCAGCAGCTCGCACCCAAACGTGGGCACTGAAGCTTTCTTT. Translating gives CASSSHPNVGTEAFF.